This record concerns one T cell receptor beta chain sequence. This entry is derived from a study of blood T cell repertoires in COVID-19. Study background: The United States, Italy and Spain were the sources of the acute and convalescent COVID-19 samples. T cells, B-cell-depleted T cells, or PBMCs provided the cDNA or gDNA that served as material.

Germline CDR1 reads LGHDT; CDR2 reads YNNKEL (reference sequence). This CDR3 region has 14 residues. Trimming removed 8 bases from V and 4 bases from J, with 14 bases in between. Original data processing: Cell counts per sample came from amplifying reference gene primers. Profiled with immunoSEQ multiplex PCR; TCRdb holds only in-frame clones, not every one. The DNA was the basis for D and trimming; V, J and clone size are from that table. The data hold under 65,000 clones, with more than 80% observed a single time. This rearrangement joins TRBV3-1 (or the pseudogene TRBV3-2) to TRBJ1-4; a possible D gene is TRBD1 (5 bases). Material: peripheral blood. This TCR derives from a woman in her sixties with acute or convalescent COVID-19. In DNA form, the CDR3 reads TGTGCCAGCTCGCGCGGGGACGGTAATGAAAAACTGTTTTTT. Protein product: CASSRGDGNEKLFF.